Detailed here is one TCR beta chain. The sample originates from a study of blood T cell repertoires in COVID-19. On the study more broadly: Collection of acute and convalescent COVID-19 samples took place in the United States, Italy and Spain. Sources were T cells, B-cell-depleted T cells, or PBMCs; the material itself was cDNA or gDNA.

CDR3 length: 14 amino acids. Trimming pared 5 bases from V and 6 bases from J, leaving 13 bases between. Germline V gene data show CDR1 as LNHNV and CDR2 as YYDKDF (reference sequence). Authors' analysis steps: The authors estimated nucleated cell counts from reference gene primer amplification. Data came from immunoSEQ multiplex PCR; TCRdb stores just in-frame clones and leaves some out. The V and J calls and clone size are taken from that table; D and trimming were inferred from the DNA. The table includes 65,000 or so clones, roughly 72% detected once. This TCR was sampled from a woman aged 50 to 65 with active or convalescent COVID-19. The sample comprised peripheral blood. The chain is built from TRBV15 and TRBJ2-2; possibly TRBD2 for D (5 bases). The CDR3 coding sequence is TGTGCCACCAGCTTAGGGTTGAGGGCCGGGGAGCTGTTTTTT. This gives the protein CATSLGLRAGELFF.